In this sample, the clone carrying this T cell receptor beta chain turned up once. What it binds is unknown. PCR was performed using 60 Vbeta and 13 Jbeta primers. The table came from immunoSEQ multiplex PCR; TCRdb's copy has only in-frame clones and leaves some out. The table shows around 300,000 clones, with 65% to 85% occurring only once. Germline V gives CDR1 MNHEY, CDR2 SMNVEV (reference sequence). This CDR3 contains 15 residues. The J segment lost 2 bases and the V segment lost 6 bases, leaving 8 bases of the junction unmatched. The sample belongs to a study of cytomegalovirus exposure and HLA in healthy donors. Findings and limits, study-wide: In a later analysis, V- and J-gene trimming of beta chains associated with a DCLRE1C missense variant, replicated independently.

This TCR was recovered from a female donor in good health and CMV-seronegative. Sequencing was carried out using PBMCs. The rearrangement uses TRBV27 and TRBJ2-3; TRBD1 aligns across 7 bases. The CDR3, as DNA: TGTGCCAGCAGATTCGGACAGGTAATCACAGATACGCAGTATTTT. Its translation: CASRFGQVITDTQYF.